Below, 25 T cell receptor beta chains from the same sample are listed, as sequenced in a study of cytomegalovirus exposure and HLA in healthy donors. Amplification used 60 Vbeta primers and 13 Jbeta primers. Method: immunoSEQ multiplex PCR; TCRdb's copy keeps in-frame clones and lacks some. The sample holds around 280,000 clones, approximately 90% seen once. The sequenced sample was PBMCs. The receptors here all came from a woman under 30 in good health and CMV-seronegative.

The genes are TRBV5-1 and TRBJ2-3; 7 bases fit TRBD1. The junction had 9 bases not matched to a gene; V was cut back by 2 bases and J by 3 bases. There are 16 residues in the CDR3. CDR1 SGHRS and CDR2 YFSETQ come from the germline V gene. The chain's CDR3 is CASSLEDRAWTDTQYF. The CDR3 nucleotides are TGCGCCAGCAGCTTAGAAGACAGGGCGTGGACAGATACGCAGTATTTT. The full variable domain, with the rest looked up from reference TRBV5-1 and TRBJ2-3, is KAGVTQTPRYLIKTRGQQVTLSCSPISGHRSVSWYQQTPGQGLQFLFEYFSETQRNKGNFPGRFSGRQFSNSRSEMNVSTLELGDSALYLCASSLEDRAWTDTQYFGPGTRLTVL.

This chain uses TRBV30 with TRBJ2-3, with 11 bases that match TRBD2. With 0 bases clipped from V and 5 bases from J, the junction kept 7 bases outside the gene matches. The CDR3 has 16 residues. Germline-derived CDR1 and CDR2 are GTSNPN and SVGIG (reference sequence). The CDR3 loop is CAWSVSLAGVGDTQYF. The DNA of the CDR3 is TGTGCCTGGAGTGTATCACTAGCGGGGGTGGGAGATACGCAGTATTTT.

The genes are TRBV6-5 and TRBJ2-7, with 7 bases lining up with TRBD1. The CDR3 loop spans 16 amino acids. Germline lookup yields CDR1 MNHEY and CDR2 SVGAGI. Trimming removed 0 bases from V and 1 base from J; junction bases left unmatched: 6. CDR3 bases: TGTGCCAGCAGTTACTCGGGACAGCTCTTATCCTACGAGCAGTACTTC. This translates into CASSYSGQLLSYEQYF.

The chain recombines TRBV10-3 with TRBJ2-2; the match to TRBD2 covers 12 bases. The CDR3 has 18 residues. CDR1 and CDR2 from the germline V gene are ENHRY and SYGVKD. J was trimmed by 1 base and V by 6 bases; bases with no gene match: 9. The CDR3 here is CAIRATSGGHQNTGELFF. The CDR3, as DNA: TGTGCCATCAGGGCCACTAGCGGGGGGCATCAGAACACCGGGGAGCTGTTTTTT.

The chain couples TRBV27 to TRBJ1-5, with D possibly matching TRBD1 (6 bases). The CDR3 length is 15 residues. Trimming cost V 5 bases and J 7 bases, with 18 bases left between them. Germline-derived CDR1 and CDR2 are MNHEY and SMNVEV (reference sequence). CDR3 sequence: CASSVDQGQGQPQHF. CDR3 coding DNA: TGTGCCAGCAGTGTAGATCAGGGGCAGGGGCAGCCCCAGCATTTT.

This rearrangement joins TRBV6-1 to TRBJ1-1, with D tentatively TRBD1 (5 bases). The CDR3 length is 13 residues. CDR1 is MNHNS and CDR2 is SASEGT in the germline V gene. Trimming stripped 1 base from V and 7 bases from J, with 10 bases between. The CDR3 reads CASSEGGGLEAFF. In DNA, the CDR3 is TGTGCCAGCAGTGAAGGGGGGGGACTTGAAGCTTTCTTT.

The rearrangement joins TRBV9 to TRBJ1-6; D remains unclear. V was pared by 0 bases and J by 7 bases, with 8 bases between. CDR3 size: 14 residues. Germline values: CDR1 SGDLS, CDR2 YYNGEE. For the CDR3, the DNA is TGTGCCAGCAGCGTAGCATTTGAGAATTCACCCCTCCACTTT. As protein: CASSVAFENSPLHF.

The genes are TRBV29-1 and TRBJ2-5; D might be TRBD1 (6 bases). Germline lookup yields CDR1 SQVTM and CDR2 ANQGSEA. CDR3 size: 14 residues. V lost 6 bases, J lost 5 bases, and 19 bases lay in between. This CDR3 reads CSVPWAGAGETQYF. In DNA form, the CDR3 reads TGCAGCGTCCCCTGGGCAGGGGCAGGGGAGACCCAGTACTTC.

This clone occurred once. This chain joins TRBV29-1 and TRBJ2-2, with 8 bases fitting TRBD1. V gave up 7 bases and J gave up 6 bases; unmatched junction bases: 10. There are 14 residues in the CDR3. Germline lookup yields CDR1 SQVTM and CDR2 ANQGSEA. DNA for the CDR3: TGCAGCGCTCTACAGGGGGTTTATGCCGGGGAGCTGTTTTTT. Its protein is CSALQGVYAGELFF.

The chain carries TRBV6-5 and TRBJ1-3; D is possibly TRBD1 (5 bases). V lost 2 bases and J 0 bases, leaving 11 bases between the germline ends. The CDR3 contains 16 residues. Germline CDR1 MNHEY, CDR2 SVGAGI. In nucleotides, the CDR3 is TGTGCCAGCAGTTACAGGGGACTTAGCTCTGGAAACACCATATATTTT. It specifies CASSYRGLSSGNTIYF.

This rearrangement joins TRBV7-9 to TRBJ1-2; a possible D gene is TRBD1 (5 bases). V shed 5 bases and J shed 3 bases, with 10 bases lying between them. Germline CDR1 reads SEHNR; CDR2 reads FQNEAQ (reference sequence). The CDR3 covers 13 residues. CDR3 in amino acids: CASSLTGDYGYTF. CDR3 sequence (DNA): TGTGCCAGCAGCCTCACAGGAGACTATGGCTACACCTTC.

The genes are TRBV11-2 and TRBJ2-2; the D is unclear. Germline V gene data show CDR1 as SGHAT and CDR2 as FQNNGV. The V and J ends lost 5 bases and 1 base respectively, with 5 bases between them. The CDR3 sequence is 13 residues long. This chain's CDR3 is CASSPLNTGELFF. CDR3 sequence (DNA): TGTGCCAGCAGCCCCCTGAACACCGGGGAGCTGTTTTTT.

This clone is a singleton in its sample. The chain links TRBV5-1 to TRBJ2-7; TRBD1 matches 11 bases. Trimming cost V 4 bases and J 7 bases; bases outside gene matches: 7. This CDR3 spans 14 amino acids. The germline CDR1 and CDR2 sequences are SGHRS and YFSETQ. CDR3 in amino acids: CASSTGTGGLEQYF. The CDR3 DNA sequence: TGCGCCAGCAGCACGGGGACAGGGGGATTGGAGCAGTACTTC. The full variable domain, rest sourced from reference TRBV5-1 and TRBJ2-7, is KAGVTQTPRYLIKTRGQQVTLSCSPISGHRSVSWYQQTPGQGLQFLFEYFSETQRNKGNFPGRFSGRQFSNSRSEMNVSTLELGDSALYLCASSTGTGGLEQYFGPGTRLTVT.

The chain uses TRBV5-1 and TRBJ2-3, with TRBD2 matching 7 bases. The CDR3 has 16 amino acids. Germline CDR1 SGHRS, CDR2 YFSETQ. V was clipped by 0 bases and J by 3 bases; unmatched bases: 7. The CDR3 bases are TGCGCCAGCAGCTTGGGGGCTAGCGGAACGACAGATACGCAGTATTTT. Translated: CASSLGASGTTDTQYF. Full variable domain (rest looked up from reference TRBV5-1 and TRBJ2-3): KAGVTQTPRYLIKTRGQQVTLSCSPISGHRSVSWYQQTPGQGLQFLFEYFSETQRNKGNFPGRFSGRQFSNSRSEMNVSTLELGDSALYLCASSLGASGTTDTQYFGPGTRLTVL.

This clone showed up just a few times. This chain joins TRBV6-5 and TRBJ1-5; TRBD1 matches 7 bases. The CDR3 is 15 amino acids. V shed 5 bases, J shed 6 bases, and the junction held 10 bases outside the gene matches. Germline loops: CDR1 MNHEY, CDR2 SVGAGI. As DNA, the CDR3 is TGTGCCAGCAGTCCGAATGAGGGGGCCCCTCAGCCCCAGCATTTT. It encodes CASSPNEGAPQPQHF.

This chain links TRBV30 with TRBJ2-1; 11 positions agree with TRBD2. V shed 0 bases, J shed 9 bases, and the junction held 1 base outside the gene matches. Germline values: CDR1 GTSNPN, CDR2 SVGIG (reference sequence). The CDR3 is made up of 13 amino acids. The CDR3 is CAWSVLAGVEQFF. Written as DNA, the CDR3 is TGTGCCTGGAGTGTACTAGCGGGGGTTGAGCAGTTCTTC.

The chain joins TRBV6-6 to TRBJ2-5; a possible D gene is TRBD2 (5 bases). CDR3 length equals 15 residues. CDR1 MNHNY and CDR2 SVGAGI come from the germline V gene (reference sequence). Trimming left V 6 bases short and J 4 bases short, with 18 bases between. CDR3 sequence: CASSLRAASGETQYF. CDR3 sequence (DNA): TGTGCCAGCAGCCTGCGGGCTGCCAGCGGAGAGACCCAGTACTTC.

The V call is TRBV27, the J call TRBJ1-2; the match to TRBD1 covers 8 bases. The V gene end was trimmed by 4 bases and the J gene end by 8 bases; junction bases not matched to a gene: 12. This CDR3 region has 15 residues. Germline loops: CDR1 MNHEY, CDR2 SMNVEV (reference sequence). As DNA, the CDR3 is TGTGCCAGCAGTTCATCAGGGGGCGGGGGGAGAGGCTACACCTTC. This encodes CASSSSGGGGRGYTF.

The chain combines TRBV6-6 with TRBJ1-2; a possible D gene is TRBD1 (5 bases). CDR3 length: 12 amino acids. The germline V and J ends were trimmed by 4 bases and 5 bases, with 8 bases remaining between them. Germline-derived CDR1 and CDR2 are MNHNY and SVGAGI (reference sequence). The CDR3, as DNA: TGTGCCAGCAGTTCCACAGGTTATGGCTACACCTTC. Amino acids: CASSSTGYGYTF.

The chain combines TRBV2 with TRBJ1-4; D call uncertain. Germline CDR1 SNHLY, CDR2 FYNNEI. V was trimmed by 7 bases and J by 2 bases, leaving 11 bases between them. The CDR3 is 14 residues long. CDR3 bases: TGTGCCAGCAAAGGAGATCTGACTAATGAAAAACTGTTTTTT. Translating gives CASKGDLTNEKLFF.

V is TRBV7-9 and J is TRBJ1-5; 8 bases match TRBD1. After removal of 2 bases from V and 5 bases from J, the junction contained 2 bases not matched to a gene. The CDR3 has 14 amino acids. Per germline, CDR1 SEHNR and CDR2 FQNEAQ (reference sequence). The CDR3 sequence: CASSLTGGDQPQHF. The CDR3 region has the DNA TGTGCCAGCAGCTTAACAGGGGGTGATCAGCCCCAGCATTTT.

This sequence joins TRBV20-1 and TRBJ1-2; D not resolved. V was clipped by 4 bases and J by 13 bases, with 10 bases between them. The CDR3 is 9 amino acids. The germline V gene has CDR1 DFQATT and CDR2 SNEGSKA (reference sequence). In DNA form, the CDR3 reads TGCAGTGCTATTGAGCAGGTCACCTTC. It yields the protein CSAIEQVTF.

The rearrangement links TRBV1 to TRBJ2-5; TRBD2, the table's D call, lacks a check against the DNA. TRBV1 is assigned pseudogene status. The CDR3 loop spans 11 amino acids. CDR3 nucleotide sequence: TGCACCAGCAGCTGCCGGGAGACCCAGTACTTC. It specifies CTSSCRETQYF.

The rearrangement joins TRBV5-6 to TRBJ2-5; a weak D match, TRBD2 (6 bases). CDR1 is SGHDT and CDR2 is YYEEEE in the germline V gene. The CDR3 is 13 amino acids. CDR3 coding DNA: TGTGCGATGGGTAGCGGCTCTAAAGAGACCCAGTACTTC. The encoded protein is CAMGSGSKETQYF.

The sample holds one count of this clone. V is TRBV27 and J is TRBJ1-2; unclear D gene. V lost 3 bases and J lost 1, with 6 bases in between. The CDR3 has 13 residues. Germline CDR1 MNHEY, CDR2 SMNVEV (reference sequence). The CDR3 loop is CASSFRDNYGYTF. As DNA, the CDR3 is TGTGCCAGCAGTTTTCGGGATAACTATGGCTACACCTTC.